A selection of T cell receptor beta chains follows, all from one sample in a study of shared clonotypes between healthy human individuals. Generated by immunoSEQ multiplex PCR, the TCRdb table keeps only in-frame clones and is missing some. The data hold over a million clones, with 65% to 80% observed a single time. The sequenced material came from memory CD4+ T cells sorted from blood. The receptors were sampled from a man aged 18-30 years in good health. CDR3s include the opening cysteine and the closing phenylalanine or tryptophan. Each record gives: clone size, V gene, J gene, D gene, CDR3 protein, CDR3 DNA. A D gene is named only where the DNA matches it firmly. Size is omitted from some rows. Given values are once, few, many or a class for expanded clones.

-	TRBV18	TRBJ1-1	-	CASSSLYDWGNTEAFF	TGTGCCAGCTCCTCACTTTACGACTGGGGAAACACTGAAGCTTTCTTT
-	TRBV18	TRBJ1-3	TRBD1	CASSPQTGTSGNTIYF	TGTGCCAGCTCACCACAGACAGGGACCTCTGGAAACACCATATATTTT
many	TRBV10-3	TRBJ2-4	-	CAATKPIGGYIQYF	TGTGCCGCAACAAAACCCATAGGGGGATACATTCAGTACTTC
-	TRBV2	TRBJ1-4	-	CASSEGGKTNEKLFF	TGTGCCAGCAGTGAGGGCGGAAAGACTAATGAAAAACTGTTTTTT
-	TRBV6-1	TRBJ1-4	-	CASSVSWGGYEKLFF	TGTGCCAGCAGTGTATCGTGGGGGGGCTATGAAAAACTGTTTTTT
-	TRBV19	TRBJ1-5	-	CASSIGQNNQPQHF	TGTGCCAGTAGTATCGGACAGAACAATCAGCCCCAGCATTTT
-	TRBV6-6	TRBJ1-5	-	CASSYSLNQPQHF	TGTGCCAGCAGTTACTCGCTTAATCAGCCCCAGCATTTT
-	TRBV18	TRBJ1-1	-	CASSPLGPGTENTEAFF	TGTGCCAGCTCACCACTAGGCCCCGGCACGGAAAACACTGAAGCTTTCTTT
-	TRBV5-1	TRBJ2-5	-	CASSGGAEDRQYF	TGCGCCAGCAGTGGCGGGGCAGAGGATCGGCAGTACTTC
-	TRBV7-9	TRBJ1-2	-	CASSLDGYDGYTF	TGTGCCAGCAGCTTAGATGGTTACGATGGCTACACCTTC
-	TRBV30	TRBJ1-3	-	CAWSVGRLRNTIYF	TGTGCCTGGAGTGTAGGAAGGCTCCGAAACACCATATATTTT
-	TRBV19	TRBJ1-2	TRBD1	CASSADRGTDYGYTF	TGTGCCAGTAGTGCCGACAGGGGGACCGACTATGGCTACACCTTC
-	TRBV11-2	TRBJ2-5	-	CASRRQTQETQYF	TGTGCCAGCAGGAGACAGACCCAAGAGACCCAGTACTTC
-	TRBV7-9	TRBJ2-3	-	CATHRDGSTDTQYF	TGTGCCACCCACCGGGACGGTAGCACAGATACGCAGTATTTT
-	TRBV5-1	TRBJ1-3	-	CASSLGQGNTIYF	TGCGCCAGCAGCTTGGGACAGGGAAACACCATATATTTT
few	TRBV13	TRBJ2-1	-	CASSLGSAGTEHPLDEQFF	TGTGCCAGCAGCTTAGGTTCGGCCGGGACTGAACACCCCTTGGATGAGCAGTTCTTC
-	TRBV5-1	TRBJ1-6	-	CASSLASRTVSPLHF	TGCGCCAGCAGCTTGGCGAGCAGGACAGTTTCACCCCTCCACTTT
few	TRBV18	TRBJ1-3	-	CASSPEGAAGNTIYF	TGTGCCAGCTCACCAGAGGGTGCTGCTGGAAACACCATATATTTT